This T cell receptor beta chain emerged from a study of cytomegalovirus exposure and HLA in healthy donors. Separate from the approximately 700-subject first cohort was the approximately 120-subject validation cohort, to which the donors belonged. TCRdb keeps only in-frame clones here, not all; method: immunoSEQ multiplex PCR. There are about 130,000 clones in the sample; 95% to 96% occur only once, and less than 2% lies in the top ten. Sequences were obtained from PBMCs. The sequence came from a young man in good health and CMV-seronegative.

The CDR3: CASSLSRDSYEQYF. The CDR3 DNA reads as TGTGCCAGCAGCTTGTCCAGGGACTCCTACGAGCAGTACTTC. This sequence joins TRBV5-5 and TRBJ2-7; the D gene is possibly TRBD1 (5 bases). The V end lost 1 base, the J end lost 0 bases, and 8 bases lay between the germline ends. The CDR3 length is 14 residues. Germline assignment: CDR1 SGHKS and CDR2 YYEKEE (reference sequence).